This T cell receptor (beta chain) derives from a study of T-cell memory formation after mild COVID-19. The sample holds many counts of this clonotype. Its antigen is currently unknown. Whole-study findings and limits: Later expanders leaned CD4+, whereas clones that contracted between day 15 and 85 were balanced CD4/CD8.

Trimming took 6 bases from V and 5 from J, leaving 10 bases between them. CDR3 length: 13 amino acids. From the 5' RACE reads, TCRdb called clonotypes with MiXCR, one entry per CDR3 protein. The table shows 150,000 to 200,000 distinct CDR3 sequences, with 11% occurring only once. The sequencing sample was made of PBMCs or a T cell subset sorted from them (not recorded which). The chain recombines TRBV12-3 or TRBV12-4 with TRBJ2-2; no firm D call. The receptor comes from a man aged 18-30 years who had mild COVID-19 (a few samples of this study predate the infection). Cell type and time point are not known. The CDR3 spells CASSPQSTGELFF. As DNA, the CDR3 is TGTGCCAGCAGCCCACAGTCGACCGGGGAGCTGTTTTTT.